This is a list of T cell receptor beta chains from one sample in a study of shared clonotypes between healthy human individuals. Assay: immunoSEQ multiplex PCR; the TCRdb copy retains only in-frame clones and omits some. The profile covers some 2,000,000 clones, with around 95% appearing a single time and approximately 0.13% taken by the ten largest. The sequencing sample was made of naive CD4+ T cells sorted from blood. The source of these receptors is a man between 18 and 29 years old in good health. Both conserved end residues are part of each CDR3. The D gene is left open where the match is weak. The listing skips clone size in some rows; elsewhere it reads once, few, many or a size class.

D	V	J	size	CDR3	DNA
.	TRBV28	TRBJ2-3	.	CASSFSRPGPAQVYF	TGTGCCAGCAGTTTCTCTCGGCCAGGCCCAGCCCAGGTGTATTTT
TRBD2	TRBV29-1	TRBJ2-7	.	CSVRLAGTYEQYF	TGCAGCGTTCGACTAGCGGGAACCTACGAGCAGTACTTC
TRBD1	TRBV18	TRBJ1-3	.	CASSPRQGFDTIYF	TGTGCCAGCTCCCCGAGACAGGGCTTCGACACCATATATTTT
.	TRBV11-2	TRBJ1-5	few	CASSLTTDSNQPQHF	TGTGCCAGCAGCTTAACAACAGATAGCAATCAGCCCCAGCATTTT
TRBD2	TRBV6-5	TRBJ2-5	few	CATRTSGSGETQYF	TGTGCCACCCGGACTAGCGGGAGTGGCGAGACCCAGTACTTC
.	TRBV20-1	TRBJ2-1	.	CSAQAFPEQFF	TGCAGTGCCCAAGCGTTTCCTGAGCAGTTCTTC
TRBD1	TRBV28	TRBJ2-7	.	CASTGTGANPLYEQYF	TGTGCCAGCACCGGGACAGGGGCAAACCCCCTCTACGAGCAGTACTTC
.	TRBV6-1	TRBJ2-1	.	CASSEAGAGEQFF	TGTGCCAGCAGTGAAGCAGGGGCTGGTGAGCAGTTCTTC
.	TRBV6-5	TRBJ2-7	.	CASSHGAPYEQYF	TGTGCCAGCAGTCACGGGGCCCCCTACGAGCAGTACTTC
.	TRBV5-1	TRBJ2-5	.	CASSINKETQYF	TGCGCCAGCAGCATCAATAAAGAGACCCAGTACTTC
TRBD2	TRBV6-1	TRBJ2-3	.	CASSGGLAGGLDTQYF	TGTGCCAGCAGTGGGGGACTAGCGGGAGGGCTAGATACGCAGTATTTT
.	TRBV7-2	TRBJ2-1	.	CASSLELPNEQFF	TGTGCCAGCAGCTTAGAATTGCCCAATGAGCAGTTCTTC
TRBD2	TRBV12-5	TRBJ2-2	.	CASGLFLTSGRSGELFF	TGTGCTAGTGGTTTGTTCTTGACTAGCGGGAGATCAGGGGAGCTGTTTTTT
.	TRBV10-3	TRBJ2-3	.	CAIGGLTDTQYF	TGTGCCATCGGTGGGCTCACAGATACGCAGTATTTT
.	TRBV7-8	TRBJ2-1	.	CASSYPRGEQFF	TGTGCCAGCAGCTACCCAAGGGGTGAGCAGTTCTTC
.	TRBV19	TRBJ1-5	.	CASSISSSNQPQHF	TGTGCCAGTAGTATTTCAAGTTCCAATCAGCCCCAGCATTTT
.	TRBV6-8	TRBJ2-7	.	CASSHLHTYEQYF	TGTGCCAGCAGCCACCTGCACACCTACGAGCAGTACTTC
.	TRBV2	TRBJ1-5	.	CASSGLGIRNQPQHF	TGTGCCAGCAGTGGACTAGGAATCCGAAATCAGCCCCAGCATTTT
TRBD2	TRBV5-4	TRBJ2-1	once	CASSPSGLSYNEQFF	TGTGCCAGCAGCCCTAGCGGCCTCTCCTACAATGAGCAGTTCTTC
TRBD1	TRBV18	TRBJ1-2	.	CASSSGTGGANYGYTF	TGTGCCAGCTCGTCCGGGACAGGGGGCGCTAACTATGGCTACACCTTC
.	TRBV18	TRBJ2-7	once	CASSANRDKAYEQYF	TGTGCCAGCTCAGCCAACCGGGACAAAGCCTACGAGCAGTACTTC
.	TRBV18	TRBJ2-5	.	CASSLDTLQETQYF	TGTGCCAGCTCACTGGACACACTCCAAGAGACCCAGTACTTC
.	TRBV7-9	TRBJ1-6	.	CASSLDGLNNSPLHF	TGTGCCAGCAGCTTAGACGGACTGAATAATTCACCCCTCCACTTT
TRBD2	TRBV6-6	TRBJ2-5	.	CASRPPFSGGGETQYF	TGTGCCAGCAGACCCCCCTTTAGCGGGGGGGGAGAGACCCAGTACTTC
TRBD2	TRBV4-1	TRBJ2-5	.	CASSQDLAGIETQYF	TGCGCCAGCAGCCAAGACCTAGCGGGGATAGAGACCCAGTACTTC
.	TRBV5-6	TRBJ1-5	.	CASSLQLSANQPQHF	TGTGCCAGCAGCTTGCAGTTGTCAGCAAATCAGCCCCAGCATTTT